The sequence of this TCR beta chain was determined in a study of cytomegalovirus exposure and HLA in healthy donors listed by TCRdb under 2017. At the level of the whole study: An earlier analysis of 587 of the donors reported 250 to 350 Gb of sequence data and 95 million to 140 million unique TCR beta sequences obtained from some 200 million T cells. HLA typing included class I and class II loci at four-digit resolution. The later analysis used no new phenotypic data to find candidate immune exposures, relying instead on TCR beta sequences and their occurrence across donors. High-throughput TCR immunosequencing, statistical association of individual TCRs with disease status, and machine learning were combined to predict cytomegalovirus infection status. A later genetic analysis used genome-wide SNP genotypes for about three fifths of the 666 donors, treating that subset as a discovery cohort. Using immunosequencing, the study profiled T cell repertoires from around 680 subjects and related those repertoires to cytomegalovirus serostatus. In an earlier analysis of around 540 of the donors, high-throughput TCR beta sequencing was used to judge whether each TCR beta V gene segment behaved as functional or pseudogenic. Among about 400 genotyped donors of the cohort, an average of about 240,000 unique TCR beta nucleotide sequences was sequenced per donor, of which about 18% were non-productive. Of the roughly 430 genotyped donors, around 81% fell in the genetic ancestry cluster associated with self-reported Caucasian donors. Donor age, sex, ethnicity and CMV serostatus were compiled together with the repertoire data. Roughly 5 DR-DQ haplotypes were handled as single units for association and clustering, since linkage in the cohort was strong. The study aimed to test whether signatures of past pathogen exposure could be identified by cataloging public T cell receptors. All discovery cohort repertoires had been generated using a single sequencing platform. The number of donors typed differed by locus, with roughly 620-630 for A, B, C, DRB1 and DQB1, around 500 for DQA1, nearly 610 for DPA1, and some 440 for DPB1. In addition to the first cohort of approximately 650 subjects, a separate validation cohort of 130 or so different subjects was used. A later analysis re-examined previously published TCR beta repertoires from 500 to 700 donors and added high-resolution HLA genotyping to investigate patterns of TCR occurrence. Approximately 310 gigabases of sequencing data and roughly 81 million unique TCR sequences made up an early release that covered over 550 HLA-typed donors. Study-level results and caveats: The study gave a list of about 160 TCR beta chains associated with cytomegalovirus. The authors suggested that the approach could potentially be extended to other disease states and immunological phenotypes. For the cohort, immune exposure information was limited to CMV serostatus. Most CMV-associated TCR beta chains appeared to be HLA-restricted in a later analysis, and the HLA associations seemed to be driven largely by CMV exposure. A few of the identified cytomegalovirus-associated TCR beta chains were confirmed in vitro to be specific for cytomegalovirus antigens. Broadly in line with IMGT annotations, most TCR beta V segments showed up in productive rearrangements about 87% or about 30% of the time in an earlier analysis of 587 of the donors. The 87-base-pair reads could not distinguish some IMGT-functional V segments, including TRBV6-2 and TRBV6-3, so those segments were excluded. Across donors, most TCR sequences were observed very rarely, whereas some public TCRs were present in many individuals. The classifier was reported to diagnose cytomegalovirus status with high specificity and sensitivity in both the original and validation cohorts. In a later analysis, TCR association rates were found to vary across HLA loci, with the most associated TCRs seen for DRB1 alleles and the fewest for HLA-C alleles. A later genetic analysis associated a missense DCLRE1C variant with V-gene and J-gene trimming of TCR beta chains, and an independent cohort replicated the association. A group of highly shared sequence variants was considered likely to be a technical artifact of the sequencing pipeline. A later analysis found that HLA-associated TCR beta chains were more clonally expanded and had lower generation probabilities than equally common non-associated chains. Correlated functional status among segregating V segments might reflect linkage disequilibrium, but an unknown experimental factor could not be ruled out. Because HLA typing was unavailable for some donors at each locus, only the typed subset was used in association tests. Specific HLA alleles were associated with more than 15,000 TCR beta sequences at a false discovery rate of 0.05 in a later analysis. Over 15 rarely observed V segments, including chromosome 9 orphons, were excluded from the earlier analysis of several hundred of the donors because counts were too low. Strong co-occurrence of HLA alleles, especially DR and DQ, made assigning TCR associations to individual alleles difficult. A further reported finding was that TCR beta sequences accurately predicted the HLA-A and HLA-B alleles for most subjects in the first cohort. A later genetic analysis reported fewer N-insertions in productive TCRs among donors in an Asian-associated ancestry cluster than the approximately 700-donor mean. According to a later analysis, parvovirus B19, influenza, CMV and Epstein-Barr virus appeared linked to several top co-occurrence clusters. Only TCR beta chains were sequenced in this cohort, and the absence of alpha or paired-chain data limited detectable features. Sequencing depth was assumed to be roughly uniform across donors in the presence/absence analyses, though that assumption may not hold.

Libraries were built with the immunoSEQ multiplex PCR assay. The multiplex PCR relied on a mix of 60 forward primers for TCR Vbeta segments and 13 reverse primers for TCR Jbeta segments. The CDR3 region of rearranged TCR beta genes was amplified from genomic DNA with a multiplex PCR assay. Amplified TCR beta libraries were sequenced as 87-base-pair reads on the Illumina HiSeq System. The study's own analysis went as follows. Across the 500 to 750 repertoires, a later analysis counted tens of millions of unique TCR beta chains, 9.5 million to 12 million of which were shared by at least two donors. Raw reads were error-corrected and collapsed into unique sequences by a nearest-neighbor algorithm in which closely related sequences were merged to remove PCR and sequencing errors. To assign V, D and J gene segments, CDR3 sequences were aligned to IMGT reference sequences. Each retained sequence needed at least a six-nucleotide match to both a V gene segment and a J gene segment. A rearrangement was called productive if the CDR3 had no stop codons and remained in frame with V and J, and every other rearrangement was called non-productive. Following IMGT convention, CDR3 was defined as the stretch from the second conserved V-encoded cysteine to the conserved J-encoded phenylalanine. The earlier analysis of about 620 of the donors excluded sequences that lacked an unambiguous match to a single V gene segment. An earlier analysis of fewer than 650 of the donors classified V segments as functional when productive rearrangements were above 56.7% and as segregating when the standard deviation between donors was above 5%. A statistical classification framework was developed to diagnose cytomegalovirus status using the catalog of TCR beta chain sequences. In a later analysis, V and J genes were assigned by comparing TCR nucleotide sequences against IMGT/GENE-DB human TR gene sequences. Using the TCRdist pipeline, a later analysis assigned CDR3 sequences along with most-parsimonious VDJ recombination scenarios. A later analysis defined each TCR beta chain by its CDR3 amino acid sequence plus V-gene family, and excluded reads lacking a unique V-gene family. A later analysis removed 500 to 650 highly shared, low-generation-probability nucleotide sequences to deal with suspected cross-contamination and a sequencing artifact. A later analysis calculated a clonal expansion index for each public chain from normalized within-repertoire ranks of inferred template counts. In a later analysis, generation probabilities were computed with a VDJ recombination model fitted to out-of-frame rearrangements, and the resulting probabilities were checked against IGoR. Hypergeometric tests were used in a later analysis to score TCR-TCR, TCR-HLA and TCR-CMV co-occurrence, with a repertoire-size bias correction applied to the TCR pairs. False discovery rates were estimated in a later analysis by permuting HLA or CMV assignments 20 times. In a later analysis, co-occurring TCRs were grouped using DBSCAN, and TCRdist sequence similarity was added for clustering within HLA-allele-positive subsets. Repertoires with fewer than 30,000 or more than 120,000 public chains were left out of co-occurrence clustering, as were four to six repertoires with anomalous nucleotide sharing. In its TCRdb copy, this immuneACCESS table keeps in-frame sequences only and misses some clones. Where compared with another copy, unresolved V genes explain less than half of these, and the others have no known cause. That table gives V, J and clone size, and the DNA gave D and trimming. The sample records approximately 110,000 clones, 60% to 85% of which are singletons. Less than 2% of the sample goes to the ten largest clones.

Comments on this clone: What this receptor recognizes is not known. Base quality data are lacking; no much larger clone is found one base away.

Counted from cysteine to phenylalanine, this CDR3 has 15 amino acids. The entry retains the CDR3 DNA only, 45 bases that are in frame from base 1. CDR1 and CDR2 are read off the germline V gene as SGHNT and YENEEA. V drops 3 bases and J drops 10 bases, leaving 19 bases in between. The cohort was made up of hundreds of healthy bone marrow donors. At the time of sampling, every cohort member was nominally healthy, though immune exposures that went unrecorded were likely present. The donor was CMV seronegative and belonged to the group of several hundred seronegative cohort members. Each donor provided a peripheral blood sample, and peripheral blood mononuclear cells were used for TCR beta sequencing. The Qiagen DNeasy Blood Extraction Kit was used to extract genomic DNA from the blood cell samples.

The sequence came from a man over 45 in good health and CMV-seronegative. The chain is encoded by TRBV11-3 joined to TRBJ2-1, with no confidently assigned D gene. Sample: PBMCs. The CDR3 reads CASSFFPTTPVEQFF. The DNA sequence is TGTGCCAGCAGCTTCTTCCCCACAACGCCCGTCGAGCAGTTCTTC.